This T cell receptor (beta chain) was obtained from a study of blood T cells in healthy people across ages. Through a sample-barcoded 5' primer and a J-beta primer mix, a second PCR was run for roughly 6 to 12 cycles. TCRdb re-called the 5' RACE reads through MiXCR, storing one row per CDR3 protein. The profile shows 1.5 million or so distinct CDR3 sequences, roughly 40% of them singletons. This clonotype has just a few counts. V lost 0 bases and J 6 bases, leaving 16 bases between the germline ends. This CDR3 is built from 16 residues. Per the germline V gene, CDR1 is SGHRS and CDR2 is YFSETQ. The sequence was obtained from a woman aged 18-35 years in good health. Material: blood. The chain combines TRBV5-1 with TRBJ2-1, with no clear D. In DNA, the CDR3 is TGCGCCAGCAGCTTGGGAACGTCTGCCCGTAGCAATGAGCAGTTCTTC. As protein: CASSLGTSARSNEQFF.